Listed here is a single TCR beta chain. There are a few counts of this clone. Its antigen target is currently unknown. Per-base qualities were not stored, and no clone one base away is much larger. The data were obtained in a study of T cell responses to AZD1222 COVID-19 vaccine (dated by TCRdb to the early 2020s). For context, the study as a whole: AZD1222 recipients whose second dose came at about 4 weeks and those whose second dose came at about 12 weeks were combined into one group, since spike-specific TCR depth and breadth did not differ between the two schedules. TCR sequencing was performed for more than 230 trial participants, of whom roughly 200 were given two doses of AZD1222 and around 26 were given two doses of MenACWY control vaccine. Trial participants were enrolled by age into 18-55, 56-69 and 70-plus year subgroups, with about 150, 28 and 57 TCR-sequenced participants respectively. On the study overall, not on this receptor specifically: Conclusions about previously exposed vaccinees were limited because only a handful of AZD1222 recipients were SARS-CoV-2 seropositive at baseline. Reportedly, close to half of the unique spike-specific TCRs recognized epitopes lying outside the regions that are mutated in the B.1.351 and B.1.1.7 variants. The whole spike protein was spanned by vaccine-associated CD4 TCRs, and dominant responses were seen in regions 160-218 and 743-854. The 56-69-year group was small, and its depth increase did not reach significance, likely because of low power. After two AZD1222 doses, both the breadth and the depth of spike-specific TCRs were significantly higher than at day 0 and than in MenACWY recipients. Because no day 14 peak-response samples were available, repertoires were characterized only after the peak T cell response. Most participants were white British and females outnumbered males, and the authors suggested that clonal diversity may have been underestimated.

CDR1 KGHSH and CDR2 LQKENI are derived from the germline V gene. V lost 0 bases and J lost 4 bases; the stretch between them is 13 bases long. The CDR3 spans 16 residues, from the cysteine through the phenylalanine. The DNA shown is the 48-base CDR3, in frame from base 1. The meaning of the sample's time point label: baseline before first vaccination. The vaccinee samples were drawn from two UK trials, COV001 and COV002, one of which was a single-blind randomized controlled phase 2/3 trial testing AZD1222 (ChAdOx1 nCoV-19) in healthy adults. For TCRbeta chain sequencing, PBMC samples from trial participants were taken at day 0 and at day 28 after the second dose. The CDR3 regions of human TCRbeta chains were analyzed by immunosequencing. Per the source publication's procedure: TCRs in the repertoires were compared against a reference library of SARS-CoV-2-specific TCRs that had been generated with the MIRA antigen-specificity platform. Breadth was defined as the fraction of unique TCRs that were SARS-CoV-2-associated, and depth was defined as the fraction of total T cells that were SARS-CoV-2-associated. Using the MIRA data, each spike-specific TCR was mapped to the spike region that the TCR reacts to and placed in a CD4 or CD8 class. Log10-transformed breadth and depth values were compared by one-way ANOVA with Sidak's multiple comparisons tests. This immuneACCESS table, as held by TCRdb, lists in-frame sequences with V and J called but not all clones. Of the missing ones, under half trace to an unresolved V gene in checked studies; the others have no known cause. Clonal size and the V and J genes are those of that table, whereas D and trimming came from the DNA. The sample table contains about 180,000 clones; only one count was recorded for about 85% of them. The ten top clones hold 2.6% of the sample.

The material sequenced was peripheral blood, taken on day 0 of AZD1222 vaccination. This TCR was recovered from an adult in good health. The chain is made from TRBV18 and TRBJ1-5, and TRBD1 may be the D gene, going by 6 matching bases. CDR3 loop: CASSPPEGGGNQPQHF. DNA sequence: TGTGCCAGCTCACCACCAGAGGGGGGAGGAAATCAGCCCCAGCATTTT.